The source of this TCR beta chain is a study of identical twins. With regard to this clonotype: Its antigen is unidentified.

Using its own MiXCR run on the 5' RACE reads, TCRdb lists one record per CDR3 protein. This sample yields around 230,000 distinct CDR3 sequences, of which roughly 7.1% are seen a single time; less than 15% belongs to the top ten. Study results and caveats: Where beta out-of-frame sequences were concerned, excess twin sharing was weaker.

Germline CDR1 is SGHDT and CDR2 is YYEEEE. The CDR3 is 14 amino acids. V lost 7 bases and J 8 bases, leaving 18 bases between the germline ends. This sample also appeared in a second study, on T cells expressing NK-cell markers. Per that study: Sorted CD3+CD56+NKG2C+, CD3+CD56+NKG2C- and CD3+CD56-NKG2C+ T cells provided the TCR beta repertoires. A few donors' CD3+CD56-NKG2C+ cells were dominated by the same clonotypes.

The chain has TRBV5-6 and TRBJ1-4; unclear D gene. Sequencing was carried out using CD8+ T cells sorted from blood. The source is a woman between 18 and 29 years old in good health. The CDR3 here is CASGPGVLGEKLFF. Here the CDR3 DNA reads TGTGCCAGCGGCCCCGGTGTACTAGGCGAAAAACTGTTTTTT.